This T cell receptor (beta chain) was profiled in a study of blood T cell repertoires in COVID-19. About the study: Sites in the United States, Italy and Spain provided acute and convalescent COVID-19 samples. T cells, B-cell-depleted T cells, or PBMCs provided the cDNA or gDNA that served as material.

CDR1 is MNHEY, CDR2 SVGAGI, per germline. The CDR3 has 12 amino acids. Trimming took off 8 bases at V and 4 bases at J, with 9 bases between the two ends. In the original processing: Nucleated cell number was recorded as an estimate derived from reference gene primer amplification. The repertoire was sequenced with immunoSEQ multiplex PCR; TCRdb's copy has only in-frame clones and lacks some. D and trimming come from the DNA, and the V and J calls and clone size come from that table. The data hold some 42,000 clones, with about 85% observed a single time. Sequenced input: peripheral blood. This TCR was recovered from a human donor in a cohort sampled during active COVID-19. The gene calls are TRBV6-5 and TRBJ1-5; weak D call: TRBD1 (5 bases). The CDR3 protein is CASQGGNQPQHF. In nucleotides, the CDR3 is TGTGCCAGCCAGGGAGGGAATCAGCCCCAGCATTTT.